This T cell receptor (beta chain) was recovered during a study of CD8 T cells in Susac syndrome. Included as multiple sclerosis controls were treatment-naive patients who had stable or active relapsing-remitting disease. Random hexamers were used to reverse transcribe an amount of roughly 0.45 to 1 ug RNA. Amplification of TCR beta CDR3 was carried out by immunoSEQ multiplex PCR, which covered 54 Vbeta and 13 Jbeta segments. TCRdb called the immunoSEQ multiplex PCR reads again in MiXCR, with one record for every CDR3 protein. The table lists some 260,000 distinct CDR3 sequences, 70% to 90% of them singletons, with 0.11% in the top ten. The CDR3 length is 15 residues. The V gene's germline CDR1 is LNHDA and CDR2 SQIVND (reference sequence). V lost 5 bases and J 3 bases, leaving 14 bases between the germline ends.

This clonotype was obtained from a human donor with multiple sclerosis. Material for sequencing was CD8+ T cells from PBMCs. J is TRBJ2-1 and V is TRBV19; tentative D call: TRBD2 (6 bases). DNA for the CDR3: TGTGCCAGTAGTGTCATAGCGGAGGTCTACAATGAGCAGTTCTTC. Its translation is CASSVIAEVYNEQFF.